This T cell receptor (beta chain) was observed in a study of B cell selection in AIRE deficiency. The count of this clone is one. Its target is unknown. CDR1 is WNHNN and CDR2 is SYGVQD in the germline V gene (reference sequence). Trimming cost V 5 bases and J 8 bases, with 12 bases left between them. The CDR3 runs 12 residues. Findings and caveats of the study: CDR3s were shorter in shared Treg sequences, reflecting few non-templated nucleotide insertions. Of 3657 shared Treg TCRbeta sequences, around 31% were healthy-donor-only and roughly 10% patient-only.

Under the authors' procedure: Approximately 5.7x10^4 patient and around 100,000 healthy donor TCRbeta sequences came from Tregs. Measured with immunoSEQ multiplex PCR; TCRdb has only the in-frame clones, and not every one. V and J calls and clone size are as listed in that table; D and trimming were resolved from the DNA. The sample contains roughly 14,000 clones, under 95% of which appear only once. Sorted regulatory T cells were CD4-positive, CD25-high and CD127-low or negative. The sample taken for sequencing was Tregs sorted from PBMCs. The TCR comes from a human donor with AIRE deficiency. This chain links TRBV10-1 with TRBJ1-1; D uncertain. The CDR3 sequence: CASSSCFNEAFF. Written as DNA, the CDR3 is TGCGCCAGCAGTTCGTGTTTCAACGAAGCTTTCTTT.